This T cell receptor beta chain was captured by sequencing in a study of OX40 agonist ivuxolimab in advanced cancers. About the study: Past anti-PD-1, anti-PD-L1 or anti-CTLA-4 therapy was accepted, and roughly 38% had received some. Broader study findings: On average, a greater number of expanded clones characterised CD8+ T cells relative to CD4+.

The protocol was immunoSEQ multiplex PCR, while the TCRdb copy is restricted to in-frame clones and leaves out a portion. The table has about 88,000 clones, around 83% seen once. Blood sampling was done at baseline, cycle 4 day 1, and cycle 7 day 1. From germline, CDR1 is SEHNR and CDR2 FQNEAQ (reference sequence). This CDR3 is 15 amino acids long. With regard to this clone: Its target is unknown.

The TCR sequence derives from an adult with an advanced solid tumor such as melanoma, head and neck, liver or kidney cancer. The chain recombines TRBV7-9 with TRBJ2-6; TRBD2 matches at 7 bases. The specimen comprised CD4+ or CD8+ T cells sorted from blood, sampled in a trial of the OX40 agonist ivuxolimab. CDR3: CATWAGASGANVLTF. CDR3 nucleotide sequence: TGTGCTACGTGGGCGGGAGCCTCTGGGGCCAACGTCCTGACTTTC.